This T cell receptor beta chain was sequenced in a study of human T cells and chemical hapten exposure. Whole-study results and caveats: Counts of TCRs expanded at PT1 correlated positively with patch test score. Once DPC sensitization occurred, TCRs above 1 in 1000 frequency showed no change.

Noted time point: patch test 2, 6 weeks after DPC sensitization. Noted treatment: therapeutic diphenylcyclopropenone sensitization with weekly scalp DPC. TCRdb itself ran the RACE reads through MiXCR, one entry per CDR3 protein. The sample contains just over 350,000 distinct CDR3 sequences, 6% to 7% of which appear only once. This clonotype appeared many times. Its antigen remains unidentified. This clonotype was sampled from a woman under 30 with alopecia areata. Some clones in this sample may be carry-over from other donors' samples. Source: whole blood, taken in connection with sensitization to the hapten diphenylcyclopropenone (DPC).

The chain's CDR3 is CASSSGTGIAGELFF. The CDR3 DNA reads TGTGCCAGCAGCTCCGGGACAGGGATTGCCGGGGAGCTGTTTTTT. V usage is TRBV7-9 and J usage is TRBJ2-2; TRBD1 aligns across 9 bases. The CDR3 covers 15 residues. Germline lookup yields CDR1 SEHNR and CDR2 FQNEAQ (reference sequence). V shed 4 bases, J shed 6 bases, and the junction held 6 bases outside the gene matches.